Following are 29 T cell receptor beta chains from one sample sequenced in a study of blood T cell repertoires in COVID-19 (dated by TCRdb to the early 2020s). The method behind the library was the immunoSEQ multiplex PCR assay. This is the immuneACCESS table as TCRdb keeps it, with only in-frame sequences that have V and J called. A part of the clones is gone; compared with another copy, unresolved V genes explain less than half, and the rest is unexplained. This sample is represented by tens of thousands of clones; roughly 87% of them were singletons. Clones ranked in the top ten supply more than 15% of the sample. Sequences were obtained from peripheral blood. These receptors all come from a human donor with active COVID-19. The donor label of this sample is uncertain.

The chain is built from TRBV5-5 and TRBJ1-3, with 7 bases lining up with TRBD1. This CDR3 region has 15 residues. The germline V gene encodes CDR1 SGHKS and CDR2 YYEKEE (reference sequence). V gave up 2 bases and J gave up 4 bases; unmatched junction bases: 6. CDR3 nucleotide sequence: TGTGCCAGCAGCTTTACCCCGGGACAGGGAAACACCATATATTTT. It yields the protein CASSFTPGQGNTIYF. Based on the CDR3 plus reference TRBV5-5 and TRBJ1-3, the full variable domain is DAGVTQSPTHLIKTRGQQVTLRCSPISGHKSVSWYQQVLGQGPQFIFQYYEKEERGRGNFPDRFSARQFPNYSSELNVNALLLGDSALYLCASSFTPGQGNTIYFGEGSWLTVV.

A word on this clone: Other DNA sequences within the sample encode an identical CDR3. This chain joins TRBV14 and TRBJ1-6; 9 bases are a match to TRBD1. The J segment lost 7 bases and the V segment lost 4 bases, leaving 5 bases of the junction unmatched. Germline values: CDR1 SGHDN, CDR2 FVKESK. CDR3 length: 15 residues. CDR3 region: CASSLQDRGNSPLHF. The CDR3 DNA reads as TGTGCCAGCAGCCTTCAGGACAGGGGCAATTCACCCCTCCACTTT.

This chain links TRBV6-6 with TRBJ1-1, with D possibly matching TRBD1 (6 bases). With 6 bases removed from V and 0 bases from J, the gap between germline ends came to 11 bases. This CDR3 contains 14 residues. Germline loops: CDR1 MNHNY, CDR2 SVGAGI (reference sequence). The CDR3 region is CASRQGDMNTEAFF. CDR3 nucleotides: TGTGCCAGCAGACAGGGAGATATGAACACTGAAGCTTTCTTT.

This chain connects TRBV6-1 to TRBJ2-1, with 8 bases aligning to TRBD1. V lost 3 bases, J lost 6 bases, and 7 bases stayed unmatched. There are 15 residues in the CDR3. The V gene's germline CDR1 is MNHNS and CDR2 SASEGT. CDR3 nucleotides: TGTGCCAGCAGTGACCGGGACAGGTTGACCAATGAGCAGTTCTTC. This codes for CASSDRDRLTNEQFF.

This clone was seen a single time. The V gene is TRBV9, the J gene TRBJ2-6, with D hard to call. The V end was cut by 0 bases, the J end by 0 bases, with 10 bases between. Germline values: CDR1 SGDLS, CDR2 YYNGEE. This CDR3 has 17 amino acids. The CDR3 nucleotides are TGTGCCAGCAGCGTAGGTGGGCCAATCTCTGGGGCCAACGTCCTGACTTTC. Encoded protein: CASSVGGPISGANVLTF.

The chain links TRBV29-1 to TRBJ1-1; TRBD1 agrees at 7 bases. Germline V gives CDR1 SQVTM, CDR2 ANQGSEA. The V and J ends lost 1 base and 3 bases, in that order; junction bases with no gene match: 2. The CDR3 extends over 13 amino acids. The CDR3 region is CSVEVQGDTEAFF. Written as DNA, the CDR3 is TGCAGCGTTGAAGTTCAGGGGGACACTGAAGCTTTCTTT.

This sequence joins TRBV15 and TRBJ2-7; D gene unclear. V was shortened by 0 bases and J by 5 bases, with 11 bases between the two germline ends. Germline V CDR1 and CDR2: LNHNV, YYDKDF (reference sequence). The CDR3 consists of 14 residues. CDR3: CATSRDSVLDEQYF. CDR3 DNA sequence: TGTGCCACCAGCAGAGACTCGGTTCTGGACGAGCAGTACTTC.

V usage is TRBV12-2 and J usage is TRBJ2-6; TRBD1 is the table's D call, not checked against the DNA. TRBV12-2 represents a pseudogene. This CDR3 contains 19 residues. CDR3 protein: CASRFSRSGTGSGANVLTF. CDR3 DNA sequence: TGTGCAAGTCGCTTTAGTCGGTCGGGGACAGGCTCTGGGGCCAACGTCCTGACTTTC.

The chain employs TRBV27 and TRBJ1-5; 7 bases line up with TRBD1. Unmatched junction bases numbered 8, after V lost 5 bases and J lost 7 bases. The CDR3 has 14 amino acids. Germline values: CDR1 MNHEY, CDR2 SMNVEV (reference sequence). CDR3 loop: CASSLRGERQPQHF. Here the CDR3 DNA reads TGTGCCAGCAGTCTCAGGGGGGAGAGGCAGCCCCAGCATTTT.

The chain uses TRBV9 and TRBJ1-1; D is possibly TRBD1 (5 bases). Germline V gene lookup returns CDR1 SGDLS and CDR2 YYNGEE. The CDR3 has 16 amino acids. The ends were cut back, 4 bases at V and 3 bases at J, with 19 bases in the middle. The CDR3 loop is CASSPQVTEWDTEAFF. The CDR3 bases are TGTGCCAGCAGCCCACAGGTAACCGAGTGGGACACTGAAGCTTTCTTT.

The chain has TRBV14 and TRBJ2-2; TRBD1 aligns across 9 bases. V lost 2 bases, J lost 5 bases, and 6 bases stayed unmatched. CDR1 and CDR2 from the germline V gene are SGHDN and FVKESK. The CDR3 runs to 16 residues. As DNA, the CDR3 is TGTGCCAGCAGCCAATCGACAGGGGGTAGGACCGGGGAGCTGTTTTTT. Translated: CASSQSTGGRTGELFF. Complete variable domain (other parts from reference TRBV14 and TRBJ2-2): EAGVTQFPSHSVIEKGQTVTLRCDPISGHDNLYWYRRVMGKEIKFLLHFVKESKQDESGMPNNRFLAERTGGTYSTLKVQPAELEDSGVYFCASSQSTGGRTGELFFGEGSRLTVL.

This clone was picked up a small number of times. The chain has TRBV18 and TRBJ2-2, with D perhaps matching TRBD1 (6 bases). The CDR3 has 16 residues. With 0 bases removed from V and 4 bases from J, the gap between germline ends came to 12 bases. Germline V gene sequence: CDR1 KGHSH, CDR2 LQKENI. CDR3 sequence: CASSPPDRMRTGELFF. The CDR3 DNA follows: TGTGCCAGCTCACCACCGGACAGAATGCGCACCGGGGAGCTGTTTTTT. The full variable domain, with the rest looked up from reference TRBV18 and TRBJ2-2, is NAGVMQNPRHLVRRRGQEARLRCSPMKGHSHVYWYRQLPEEGLKFMVYLQKENIIDESGMPKERFSAEFPKEGPSILRIQQVVRGDSAAYFCASSPPDRMRTGELFFGEGSRLTVL.

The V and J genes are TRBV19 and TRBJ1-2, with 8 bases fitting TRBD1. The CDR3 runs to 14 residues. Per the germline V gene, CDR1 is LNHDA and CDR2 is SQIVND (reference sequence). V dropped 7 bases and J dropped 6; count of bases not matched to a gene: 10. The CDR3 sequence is CASTTANRGNGYTF. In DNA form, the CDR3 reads TGTGCCAGTACTACTGCTAACAGGGGGAATGGCTACACCTTC.

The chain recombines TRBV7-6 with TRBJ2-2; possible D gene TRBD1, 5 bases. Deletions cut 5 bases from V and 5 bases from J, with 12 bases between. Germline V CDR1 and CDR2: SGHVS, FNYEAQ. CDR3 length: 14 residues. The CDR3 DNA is TGTGCCAGCAGCCCAGGGCTCGGGACCGGGGAGCTGTTTTTT. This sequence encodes CASSPGLGTGELFF.

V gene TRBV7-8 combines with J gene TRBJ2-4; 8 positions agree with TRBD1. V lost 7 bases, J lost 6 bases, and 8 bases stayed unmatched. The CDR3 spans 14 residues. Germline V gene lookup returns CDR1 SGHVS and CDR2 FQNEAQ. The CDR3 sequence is CASTVDRDGNIQYF. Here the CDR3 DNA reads TGTGCCAGCACCGTGGACAGGGACGGAAACATTCAGTACTTC. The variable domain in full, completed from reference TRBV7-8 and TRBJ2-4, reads GAGVSQSPRYKVAKRGQDVALRCDPISGHVSLFWYQQALGQGPEFLTYFQNEAQLDKSGLPSDRFFAERPEGSVSTLKIQRTQQEDSAVYLCASTVDRDGNIQYFGAGTRLSVL.

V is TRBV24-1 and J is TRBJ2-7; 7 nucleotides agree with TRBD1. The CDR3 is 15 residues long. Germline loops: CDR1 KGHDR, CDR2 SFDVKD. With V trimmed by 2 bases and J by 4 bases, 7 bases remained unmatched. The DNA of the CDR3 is TGTGCCACCAGTGATTCCTCGGGACAGTTATACGAGCAGTACTTC. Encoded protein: CATSDSSGQLYEQYF.

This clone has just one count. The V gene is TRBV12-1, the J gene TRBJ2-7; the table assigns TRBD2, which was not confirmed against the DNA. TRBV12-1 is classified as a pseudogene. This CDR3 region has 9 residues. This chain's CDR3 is CALRYEQYF. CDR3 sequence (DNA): TGTGCCCTGAGATACGAGCAGTACTTC.

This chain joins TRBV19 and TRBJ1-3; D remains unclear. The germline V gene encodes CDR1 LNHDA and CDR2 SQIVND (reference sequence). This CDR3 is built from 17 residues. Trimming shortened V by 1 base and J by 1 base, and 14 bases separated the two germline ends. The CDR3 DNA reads TGTGCCAGTAGTATAGTCCTTTCTCGGGAATCTGGAAACACCATATATTTT. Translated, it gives CASSIVLSRESGNTIYF. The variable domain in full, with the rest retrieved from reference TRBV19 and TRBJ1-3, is DGGITQSPKYLFRKEGQNVTLSCEQNLNHDAMYWYRQDPGQGLRLIYYSQIVNDFQKGDIAEGYSVSREKKESFPLTVTSAQKNPTAFYLCASSIVLSRESGNTIYFGEGSWLTVV.

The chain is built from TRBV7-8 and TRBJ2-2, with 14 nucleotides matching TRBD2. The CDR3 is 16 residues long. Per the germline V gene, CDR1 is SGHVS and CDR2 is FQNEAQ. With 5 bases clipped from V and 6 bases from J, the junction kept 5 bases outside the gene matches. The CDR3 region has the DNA TGTGCCAGCAGCACAAGACTAGCGGGGGGGCCCGGGGAGCTGTTTTTT. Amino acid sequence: CASSTRLAGGPGELFF.

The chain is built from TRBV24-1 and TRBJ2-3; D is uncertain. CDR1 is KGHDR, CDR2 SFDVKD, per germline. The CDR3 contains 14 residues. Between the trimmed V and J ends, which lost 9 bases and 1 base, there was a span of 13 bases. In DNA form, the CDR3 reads TGTGCCACCCGGCCGGGTCGGGGCACAGATACGCAGTATTTT. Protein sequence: CATRPGRGTDTQYF.

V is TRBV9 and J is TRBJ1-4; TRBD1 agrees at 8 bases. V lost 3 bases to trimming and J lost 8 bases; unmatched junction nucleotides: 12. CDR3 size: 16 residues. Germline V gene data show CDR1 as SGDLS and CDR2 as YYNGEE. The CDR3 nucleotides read TGTGCCAGCAGCGCAGACCCTACAGGGGGTCTCGAAAAACTGTTTTTT. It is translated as CASSADPTGGLEKLFF. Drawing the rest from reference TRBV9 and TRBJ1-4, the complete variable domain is DSGVTQTPKHLITATGQRVTLRCSPRSGDLSVYWYQQSLDQGLQFLIQYYNGEERAKGNILERFSAQQFPDLHSELNLSSLELGDSALYFCASSADPTGGLEKLFFGSGTQLSVL.

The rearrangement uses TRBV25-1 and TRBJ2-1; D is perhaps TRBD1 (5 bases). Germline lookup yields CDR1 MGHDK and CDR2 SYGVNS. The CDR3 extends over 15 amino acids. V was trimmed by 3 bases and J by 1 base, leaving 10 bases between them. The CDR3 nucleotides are TGTGCCAGCAGTGATTCGCAGGGTTCCTACAATGAGCAGTTCTTC. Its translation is CASSDSQGSYNEQFF.

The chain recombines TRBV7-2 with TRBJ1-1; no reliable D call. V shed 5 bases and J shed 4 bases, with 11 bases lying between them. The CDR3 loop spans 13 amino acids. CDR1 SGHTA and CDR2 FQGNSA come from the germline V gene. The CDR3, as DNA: TGTGCCAGCAGCGCCGTACAAGTCACTGAAGCTTTCTTT. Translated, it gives CASSAVQVTEAFF. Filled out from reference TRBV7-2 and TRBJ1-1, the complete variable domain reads GAGVSQSPSNKVTEKGKDVELRCDPISGHTALYWYRQSLGQGLEFLIYFQGNSAPDKSGLPSDRFSAERTGGSVSTLTIQRTQQEDSAVYLCASSAVQVTEAFFGQGTRLTVV.

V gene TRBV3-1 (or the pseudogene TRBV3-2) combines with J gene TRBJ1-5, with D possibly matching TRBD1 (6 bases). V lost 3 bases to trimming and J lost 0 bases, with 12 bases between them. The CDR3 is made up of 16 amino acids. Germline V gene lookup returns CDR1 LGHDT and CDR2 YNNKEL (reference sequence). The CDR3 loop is CASSHKTGFSNQPQHF. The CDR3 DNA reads TGTGCCAGCAGCCACAAGACAGGATTTAGCAATCAGCCCCAGCATTTT.

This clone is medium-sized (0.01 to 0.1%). The CDR3 spells CASSPRDRGLDGYTF. CDR3 DNA: TGTGCCAGCAGCCCCCGGGACAGGGGGCTTGATGGCTACACCTTC. The J gene is TRBJ1-2, the V gene TRBV3-1 (or the pseudogene TRBV3-2), with 12 bases aligning to TRBD1. Germline V lookup: CDR1 LGHDT, CDR2 YNNKEL (reference sequence). The CDR3 is made up of 15 amino acids. Trimming cost V 4 bases and J 6 bases; bases outside gene matches: 6.

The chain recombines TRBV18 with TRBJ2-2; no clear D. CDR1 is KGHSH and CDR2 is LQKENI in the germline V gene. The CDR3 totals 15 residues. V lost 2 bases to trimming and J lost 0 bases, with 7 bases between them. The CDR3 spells CASSPGLTNTGELFF. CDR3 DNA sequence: TGTGCCAGCTCACCAGGGCTTACGAACACCGGGGAGCTGTTTTTT.

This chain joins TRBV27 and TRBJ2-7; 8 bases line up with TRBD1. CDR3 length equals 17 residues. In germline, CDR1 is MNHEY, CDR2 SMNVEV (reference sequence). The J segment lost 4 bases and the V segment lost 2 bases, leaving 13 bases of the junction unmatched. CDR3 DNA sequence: TGTGCCAGCAGTTTAAGGGCGAGTAGGACAGGGACTTACGAGCAGTACTTC. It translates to CASSLRASRTGTYEQYF.

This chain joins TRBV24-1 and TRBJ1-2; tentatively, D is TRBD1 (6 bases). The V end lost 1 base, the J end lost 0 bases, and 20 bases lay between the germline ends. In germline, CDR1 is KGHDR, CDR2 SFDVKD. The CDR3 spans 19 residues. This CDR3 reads CATSDFPLRGKRTNYGYTF. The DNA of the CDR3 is TGTGCCACCAGTGATTTCCCCCTAAGGGGGAAAAGAACTAACTATGGCTACACCTTC.

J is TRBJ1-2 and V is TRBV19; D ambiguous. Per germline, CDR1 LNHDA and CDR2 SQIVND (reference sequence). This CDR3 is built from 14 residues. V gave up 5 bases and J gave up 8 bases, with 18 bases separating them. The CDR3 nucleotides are TGTGCCAGTAGTTTATCTGTAGCGGGGAGCGGCTACACCTTC. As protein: CASSLSVAGSGYTF.